The 30 T cell receptor beta chains listed next were all sequenced from one sample in a study of OX40 agonist ivuxolimab in advanced cancers. Here immunoSEQ multiplex PCR was the method, and the copy in TCRdb shows in-frame clones only, minus some. The sample carries about 13,000 clones, 80% recorded once. The sequenced sample was CD4+ or CD8+ T cells sorted from blood, obtained in a trial of the OX40 agonist ivuxolimab. Every receptor here comes from an adult with an advanced solid tumor such as melanoma, head and neck, liver or kidney cancer.

J is TRBJ2-5 and V is TRBV13, with no clear D. Between the trimmed V and J ends, which lost 5 bases and 0 bases, there was a span of 10 bases. The CDR3 totals 14 residues. Looked up from germline, CDR1 is PRHDT and CDR2 is FYEKMQ (reference sequence). The CDR3 spells CASSHGRDQETQYF. The CDR3 DNA reads as TGTGCCAGCAGCCACGGAAGGGACCAAGAGACCCAGTACTTC.

In its sample, this clone was seen a few times. The genes are TRBV4-1 and TRBJ2-1, with 10 bases identical to TRBD2. The CDR3 runs 14 residues. With 0 bases clipped from V and 10 bases from J, the junction kept 3 bases outside the gene matches. The V gene's germline CDR1 is MGHRA and CDR2 YSYEKL. As DNA, the CDR3 is TGCGCCAGCAGCCAAGATAGGACTAGCGGAGAGCAGTTCTTC. Protein: CASSQDRTSGEQFF.

The chain links TRBV2 to TRBJ1-1; possible D gene TRBD1, 6 bases. The CDR3 loop spans 13 amino acids. With 0 bases removed from V and 8 bases from J, the gap between germline ends came to 10 bases. Germline CDR1 reads SNHLY; CDR2 reads FYNNEI. DNA of the CDR3: TGTGCCAGCAGTGAAGCGCCGAGGGGGGAAGCTTTCTTT. Protein: CASSEAPRGEAFF.

The CDR3 is CASSRGQGKGQQYF. The CDR3 nucleotides are TGTGCCAGCAGCCGGGGACAGGGAAAAGGCCAGCAGTACTTC. This rearrangement joins TRBV11-3 to TRBJ2-7; 9 positions match TRBD1. Germline V CDR1 and CDR2: SGHNT, YENEEA. J lost 8 bases, V lost 5 bases, and 10 bases had no gene match. The CDR3 runs to 14 residues. Full variable domain (remainder filled in from reference TRBV11-3 and TRBJ2-7): EAGVVQSPRYKIIEKKQPVAFWCNPISGHNTLYWYLQNLGQGPELLIRYENEEAVDDSQLPKDRFSAERLKGVDSTLKIQPAELGDSAVYLCASSRGQGKGQQYFGPGTRLTVT.

This chain links TRBV11-2 with TRBJ2-1, with 14 bases that match TRBD2. CDR1 SGHAT and CDR2 FQNNGV come from the germline V gene. Trimming cost V 5 bases and J 5 bases; bases outside gene matches: 8. This CDR3 region has 17 residues. CDR3: CASSTGLAGGLNNEQFF. The DNA of the CDR3 is TGTGCCAGCAGCACCGGACTAGCGGGAGGACTGAACAATGAGCAGTTCTTC. Combining the CDR3 with reference TRBV11-2 and TRBJ2-1 gives the whole variable domain EAGVAQSPRYKIIEKRQSVAFWCNPISGHATLYWYQQILGQGPKLLIQFQNNGVVDDSQLPKDRFSAERLKGVDSTLKIQPAKLEDSAVYLCASSTGLAGGLNNEQFFGPGTRLTVL.

The rearrangement uses TRBV5-5 and TRBJ2-7; 9 bases fit TRBD1. The CDR3 has 17 residues. The V and J ends lost 4 bases and 0 bases, in that order; junction bases with no gene match: 11. Germline values: CDR1 SGHKS, CDR2 YYEKEE (reference sequence). CDR3 residues: CASSQERDRAGSYEQYF. CDR3 sequence (DNA): TGTGCCAGCAGCCAAGAGAGGGACAGGGCGGGCTCCTACGAGCAGTACTTC.

J is TRBJ2-1 and V is TRBV11-2, with D possibly being TRBD1 (6 bases). V was cut by 0 bases and J by 5 bases, with 20 bases left in between. The V gene's germline CDR1 is SGHAT and CDR2 FQNNGV. The CDR3 totals 18 residues. This CDR3 is CASSLDQGLEGVNNEQFF. CDR3 nucleotide sequence: TGTGCCAGCAGCTTAGATCAGGGTTTAGAGGGGGTGAACAATGAGCAGTTCTTC.

The V gene is TRBV2, the J gene TRBJ2-7; 11 bases map to TRBD2. CDR3 size: 14 residues. Germline CDR1 reads SNHLY; CDR2 reads FYNNEI. V lost 4 bases and J lost 5; bases outside the gene matches: 4. The CDR3 DNA is TGTGCCAGCAGTGTAGCGGGGGGGCCCGACGAGCAGTACTTC. Translating gives CASSVAGGPDEQYF.

V usage is TRBV2 and J usage is TRBJ1-5; tentatively, D is TRBD1 (6 bases). Trimming shortened V by 7 bases and J by 0 bases, and 13 bases separated the two germline ends. The CDR3 loop spans 15 amino acids. Germline V gene lookup returns CDR1 SNHLY and CDR2 FYNNEI. Written as DNA, the CDR3 is TGTGCCAGCAACCCCGGGACATCTAGCAATCAGCCCCAGCATTTT. Amino acids: CASNPGTSSNQPQHF.

The gene calls are TRBV7-9 and TRBJ2-1; no reliable D call. Trimming left V 4 bases short and J 7 bases short, with 8 bases between. This CDR3 is built from 12 residues. From germline, CDR1 is SEHNR and CDR2 FQNEAQ (reference sequence). The CDR3 DNA reads TGTGCCAGCAGCTCAAGAGAAAATGAGCAGTTCTTC. Encoded protein: CASSSRENEQFF.

Details on this clone: Relative to the germline gene, one junction end is altered; a read error may explain this. The chain employs TRBV2 and TRBJ2-7; D might be TRBD1 (6 bases). Per germline, CDR1 SNHLY and CDR2 FYNNEI. The CDR3 consists of 13 residues. CDR3 sequence (DNA): TGTGCCACCAGTGCCCAACAGGGCCACGAGCAGTACTTC. Its translation: CATSAQQGHEQYF.

The genes are TRBV19 and TRBJ1-3; D unclear. The CDR3 runs 11 residues. The germline gives CDR1 LNHDA, CDR2 SQIVND (reference sequence). Trimming took off 7 bases at V and 3 bases at J, with 4 bases between the two ends. CDR3 region: CASTDGNTIYF. CDR3 DNA sequence: TGTGCCAGTACAGATGGAAACACCATATATTTT.

The V call is TRBV6-9, the J call TRBJ1-4; D uncertain. CDR1 is MNHGY, CDR2 SVAAGI, per germline. The CDR3 contains 16 residues. V lost 3 bases and J 3 bases, leaving 14 bases between the germline ends. The CDR3 DNA sequence: TGTGCCAGCAGTTACGAAGGGAGGGAGGCTAATGAAAAACTGTTTTTT. Translated, it gives CASSYEGREANEKLFF.

The rearrangement links TRBV10-3 to TRBJ1-1, with D perhaps TRBD1 (5 bases). V lost 5 bases and J lost 1, with 11 bases in between. Germline CDR1 is ENHRY and CDR2 is SYGVKD. The CDR3 loop spans 14 amino acids. CDR3: CAISPARGNTEAFF. The CDR3 region has the DNA TGTGCCATCAGTCCGGCTAGGGGGAACACTGAAGCTTTCTTT.

Turning to this clone: The same CDR3 is also encoded by other DNA sequences in this sample. The chain couples TRBV27 to TRBJ2-7, with TRBD2 identical over 10 bases. This CDR3 spans 13 amino acids. The germline V gene encodes CDR1 MNHEY and CDR2 SMNVEV (reference sequence). CDR3 amino acids: CAVSGTSEDEQYF. DNA of the CDR3: TGTGCTGTCTCCGGGACTAGCGAAGACGAGCAGTACTTC.

The chain is built from TRBV14 and TRBJ1-4; maybe TRBD1 (5 bases). V lost 4 bases to trimming and J lost 3 bases, with 12 bases between them. The length of the CDR3 is 15 residues. Germline V lookup: CDR1 SGHDN, CDR2 FVKESK. CDR3 sequence (DNA): TGTGCCAGCAGCCTCAGGGCAGGGTCTAATGAAAAACTGTTTTTT. Translation gives CASSLRAGSNEKLFF.

The gene calls are TRBV5-6 and TRBJ2-2; D gene ambiguous. V was clipped by 4 bases and J by 7 bases, with 8 bases between them. The CDR3 loop spans 12 amino acids. CDR1 SGHDT and CDR2 YYEEEE come from the germline V gene. The CDR3 nucleotides are TGTGCCAGCAGCCACGGCAACGGGGAGCTGTTTTTT. It specifies CASSHGNGELFF.

This clone is labeled as medium-sized. The chain carries TRBV18 and TRBJ1-2, with TRBD1 matching over 9 bases. Losses at the gene ends were 3 bases for V and 6 bases for J; bases not matched to a gene: 5. CDR3 length: 14 amino acids. The germline CDR1 and CDR2 sequences are KGHSH and LQKENI. For the CDR3, the DNA is TGTGCCAGCTCACCCGGACAGGGGTTGAATGGCTACACCTTC. Its translation: CASSPGQGLNGYTF.

CDR3 protein: CASSFLPEPNTGELFF. The CDR3 DNA reads as TGTGCCAGCAGCTTTCTGCCGGAGCCGAACACCGGGGAGCTGTTTTTT. The rearrangement links TRBV5-6 to TRBJ2-2; D is uncertain. Deletions cut 2 bases from V and 0 bases from J, with 11 bases between. Germline V lookup: CDR1 SGHDT, CDR2 YYEEEE. The CDR3 consists of 16 residues.

The V gene is TRBV2, the J gene TRBJ1-4; 7 bases map to TRBD1. Germline assignment: CDR1 SNHLY and CDR2 FYNNEI. The ends lost 6 bases at V and 4 bases at J; junction bases unmatched: 8. This CDR3 is built from 15 residues. CDR3 DNA: TGTGCCAGCAGAAAAACAGGGGCTAGTAATGAAAAACTGTTTTTT. Residues: CASRKTGASNEKLFF.

The J gene is TRBJ2-7, the V gene TRBV11-2, with 9 bases aligning to TRBD2. CDR3 length: 15 residues. Germline CDR1 is SGHAT and CDR2 is FQNNGV. V shed 5 bases and J 4 bases; nucleotides not matched to a gene: 9. The CDR3: CASSPNGGRVYEQYF. The CDR3 DNA sequence: TGTGCCAGCAGCCCCAATGGCGGGAGGGTGTACGAGCAGTACTTC.

This sequence joins TRBV10-1 and TRBJ2-3, with D uncertain. Trimming took 2 bases from V and 3 from J, leaving 9 bases between them. The germline CDR1 and CDR2 sequences are WNHNN and SYGVQD (reference sequence). The CDR3 length is 14 residues. The CDR3 region has the DNA TGCGCCAGCAGTGAGGGGTTTGATACAGATACGCAGTATTTT. Translation: CASSEGFDTDTQYF.

The chain couples TRBV13 to TRBJ2-1, with D perhaps TRBD2 (6 bases). Germline CDR1 PRHDT, CDR2 FYEKMQ (reference sequence). This CDR3 has 14 residues. Between the trimmed V and J ends, which lost 0 bases and 10 bases, there was a span of 13 bases. In DNA form, the CDR3 reads TGTGCCAGCAGCTTAGGCGGAGGGTTCAACGAGCAGTTCTTC. Translating it yields CASSLGGGFNEQFF.

V is TRBV4-1 and J is TRBJ2-7, with 8 bases fitting TRBD2. Germline CDR1 MGHRA, CDR2 YSYEKL. The ends lost 1 base at V and 3 bases at J; junction bases unmatched: 8. The length of the CDR3 is 16 residues. The CDR3 bases are TGCGCCAGCAGCCAAGGTTCCCAGCGGGGGAACTACGAGCAGTACTTC. Its protein is CASSQGSQRGNYEQYF.

The V gene is TRBV5-6, the J gene TRBJ2-1; D may be TRBD2 (7 bases). Germline V gene data show CDR1 as SGHDT and CDR2 as YYEEEE. The ends were cut back, 2 bases at V and 6 bases at J, with 12 bases in the middle. The CDR3 loop spans 14 amino acids. In nucleotides, the CDR3 is TGTGCCAGCAGCTTTTGGGGAGGGGGCAATGAGCAGTTCTTC. Translation gives CASSFWGGGNEQFF.

The gene calls are TRBV30 and TRBJ2-3, with 9 bases fitting TRBD1. The CDR3 length is 15 residues. CDR1 is GTSNPN and CDR2 is SVGIG in the germline V gene (reference sequence). V trimming: 3 bases; J trimming: 3 bases; junction bases outside the gene matches: 7. This CDR3 is CAWSPEDRGTDTQYF. In DNA, the CDR3 is TGTGCCTGGAGCCCAGAGGACAGGGGAACAGATACGCAGTATTTT.

The chain carries TRBV5-1 and TRBJ1-1; possible D gene TRBD1, 5 bases. V lost 4 bases to trimming and J lost 3 bases, with 13 bases between them. This CDR3 spans 14 amino acids. Looked up from germline, CDR1 is SGHRS and CDR2 is YFSETQ. This chain's CDR3 is CASSPIVGDTEAFF. CDR3 nucleotide sequence: TGCGCCAGCAGCCCTATCGTGGGGGACACTGAAGCTTTCTTT.

The rearrangement uses TRBV30 and TRBJ1-2, with 12 bases lining up with TRBD1. The germline CDR1 and CDR2 sequences are GTSNPN and SVGIG (reference sequence). V shed 5 bases and J 6 bases; nucleotides not matched to a gene: 7. The CDR3 totals 14 residues. In DNA, the CDR3 is TGTGCCTGGGGGACGGGACAGGGGGCGGATGGCTACACCTTC. Amino acids: CAWGTGQGADGYTF.

A word on this clone: At one end, the junction sequence differs from germline, possibly due to a read error. The chain has TRBV7-7 and TRBJ1-5, with TRBD1 identical over 7 bases. Looked up from germline, CDR1 is SSHAT and CDR2 is FNYEAQ (reference sequence). The CDR3 has 13 amino acids. The CDR3, as DNA: TGTGCTAGCAGCGACAGGGAAGGTCAGCCCCAGCATTTT. Its translation: CASSDREGQPQHF.

V and J are TRBV29-1 and TRBJ2-2; D unresolved. The length of the CDR3 is 13 residues. Germline CDR1 and CDR2: SQVTM and ANQGSEA. V shed 4 bases and J shed 2 bases, with 8 bases lying between them. The CDR3 sequence is CSVGHSNTGELFF. The CDR3 DNA follows: TGCAGCGTTGGCCACAGCAACACCGGGGAGCTGTTTTTT.